These 13 T cell receptor beta chains were sequenced from one sample in a study of blood T cell repertoires in COVID-19. The method was immunoSEQ multiplex PCR; TCRdb's version includes in-frame clones alone and lacks a portion of them. The profile shows about 440,000 clones, around 88% of them singletons. The sequencing sample was made of peripheral blood. The receptors come from a woman in her forties or fifties with COVID-19, enrolled during active disease.

The CDR3 DNA reads TGTGCCAGCAGCTTCCCAGGGCTTTACGAGCAGTACTTC. Encoded protein: CASSFPGLYEQYF. This rearrangement joins TRBV11-2 to TRBJ2-7; D is possibly TRBD1 (5 bases). CDR3 length: 13 residues. Trimming cost V 3 bases and J 4 bases, with 10 bases left between them. Germline CDR1 reads SGHAT; CDR2 reads FQNNGV.

The chain recombines TRBV7-2 with TRBJ2-5; 8 nucleotides align to TRBD1. J lost 3 bases, V lost 4 bases, and 10 bases had no gene match. The CDR3 is made up of 16 amino acids. Germline CDR1 SGHTA, CDR2 FQGNSA. The chain's CDR3 is CASSSMRTGLEETQYF. CDR3 nucleotides: TGTGCCAGCAGCTCGATGAGGACAGGGTTAGAAGAGACCCAGTACTTC.

V gene TRBV21-1 combines with J gene TRBJ1-2. TRBV21-1 is reported as a pseudogene. CDR3 size: 10 residues. The CDR3, as DNA: TGTGCCAGCAGCAGGAGTGTAGAGAACTTC. Its protein product is CASSRSVENF.

V is TRBV6-2 or TRBV6-3 and J is TRBJ2-3; TRBD2 might be the D (6 bases). This CDR3 is 15 amino acids long. Germline CDR1 MNHEY, CDR2 SVGEGT. V gave up 4 bases and J gave up 2 bases, with 13 bases separating them. DNA for the CDR3: TGTGCCAGCAGTTCCCATACGGGGGACACAGATACGCAGTATTTT. This translates into CASSSHTGDTDTQYF.

The J gene is TRBJ1-4, the V gene TRBV30, with TRBD1 identical over 7 bases. The CDR3 length is 14 residues. After removal of 3 bases from V and 4 bases from J, the junction contained 5 bases not matched to a gene. The germline gives CDR1 GTSNPN, CDR2 SVGIG (reference sequence). CDR3 nucleotides: TGTGCCTGGAGCCCGGGACAGATTAATGAAAAACTGTTTTTT. It yields the protein CAWSPGQINEKLFF.

The V call is TRBV6-4, the J call TRBJ1-1, with TRBD1 matching over 9 bases. Looked up from germline, CDR1 is MRHNA and CDR2 is SNTAGT. V dropped 4 bases and J dropped 3; count of bases not matched to a gene: 3. There are 14 residues in the CDR3. In DNA form, the CDR3 reads TGTGCCAGCAGTGTAAGGACAGGGGACACTGAAGCTTTCTTT. Amino acids: CASSVRTGDTEAFF.

Written as DNA, the CDR3 is TGTGCCAGCAGCCAAATTCAGCGCGGTGAGCAGTTCTTC. This translates into CASSQIQRGEQFF. The rearrangement uses TRBV9 and TRBJ2-1; D remains ambiguous. Trimming removed 4 bases at V and 9 bases at J, with 14 bases between. CDR1 and CDR2 (germline): SGDLS, YYNGEE. The CDR3 runs to 13 residues.

The chain uses TRBV5-1 and TRBJ1-2; D perhaps matches TRBD1 (5 bases). This CDR3 region has 14 residues. Trimming shortened V by 3 bases and J by 2 bases, and 11 bases separated the two germline ends. Germline values: CDR1 SGHRS, CDR2 YFSETQ. CDR3 amino acids: CASSWGVRNYGYTF. CDR3 nucleotide sequence: TGCGCCAGCAGCTGGGGGGTTCGAAACTATGGCTACACCTTC.

The V call is TRBV24-1, the J call TRBJ2-6; possible D gene TRBD2, 6 bases. Trimming stripped 1 base from V and 0 bases from J, with 21 bases between. The CDR3 sequence is 21 residues long. Per the germline V gene, CDR1 is KGHDR and CDR2 is SFDVKD. The CDR3 bases are TGTGCCACCAGTGATTTAAAGAGTCCCAGGAGGGCTCGCTCTGGGGCCAACGTCCTGACTTTC. Translated: CATSDLKSPRRARSGANVLTF.

Regarding this clone: Other DNA variants within this sample encode the same CDR3. The chain couples TRBV6-5 to TRBJ2-2, with D possibly TRBD2 on 5 matching bases. Germline values: CDR1 MNHEY, CDR2 SVGAGI. With 0 bases removed from V and 3 bases from J, the gap between germline ends came to 5 bases. The CDR3 totals 14 residues. The CDR3: CASSYSGDTGELFF. The CDR3 DNA follows: TGTGCCAGCAGTTACTCCGGGGACACCGGGGAGCTGTTTTTT.

The J gene is TRBJ2-1, the V gene TRBV19; 7 positions agree with TRBD2. There are 13 residues in the CDR3. The V gene end was trimmed by 8 bases and the J gene end by 7 bases; junction bases not matched to a gene: 8. From germline, CDR1 is LNHDA and CDR2 SQIVND (reference sequence). CDR3 sequence (DNA): TGTGCCAGTCAGCACAACGGGGGGAATGAGCAGTTCTTC. It specifies CASQHNGGNEQFF.

This clone was found a few times. The rearrangement uses TRBV15 and TRBJ2-5; D is perhaps TRBD2 (6 bases). The CDR3 consists of 15 residues. V lost 3 bases and J lost 0, with 11 bases in between. Germline V gene sequence: CDR1 LNHNV, CDR2 YYDKDF (reference sequence). CDR3 in amino acids: CATSSPEGYQETQYF. As DNA, the CDR3 is TGTGCCACCAGCAGCCCGGAGGGATACCAAGAGACCCAGTACTTC.

As regards this clone: This sample includes further DNA sequences coding for the same CDR3. The chain has TRBV9 and TRBJ1-1; D ambiguous. Trimming removed 4 bases at V and 1 base at J, with 8 bases between. CDR3 length: 13 residues. CDR1 and CDR2 (germline): SGDLS, YYNGEE. DNA for the CDR3: TGTGCCAGCAGCTCCCGGGGGAACACTGAAGCTTTCTTT. This translates into CASSSRGNTEAFF.